This is a list of T cell receptor beta chains from one sample in a study of CD8 T cells in Susac syndrome. One entry per CDR3 protein results from TCRdb running MiXCR on the immunoSEQ multiplex PCR reads. The sample lists approximately 190,000 distinct CDR3 sequences; about 94% were seen once. The source material was CD4+ T cells from PBMCs. All receptors come from a human donor with Susac syndrome. CDR3s include the opening cysteine and the closing phenylalanine or tryptophan. D genes are given only for firm matches. Where a row states a size, it is once, few, many or the class of an expanded clone; other rows omit it.

j_gene | abundance | len | v_gene | d_gene | CDR3aa | CDR3nt
TRBJ2-1 | - | 14 | TRBV24-1 | - | CATSPGGASNEQFF | TGTGCCACCAGCCCCGGGGGAGCGTCCAATGAGCAGTTCTTC
TRBJ2-5 | - | 16 | TRBV5-6 | - | CASSQGIRGRQETQYF | TGTGCCAGCAGCCAAGGGATCCGGGGACGGCAAGAGACCCAGTACTTC
TRBJ2-7 | - | 12 | TRBV12-3/TRBV12-4 | TRBD1 | CASSFTGGEQYF | TGTGCCAGCAGTTTTACAGGGGGCGAGCAGTACTTC
TRBJ2-1 | - | 15 | TRBV12-3/TRBV12-4 | TRBD2 | CASTRSGVFYNEQFF | TGTGCCAGCACCAGAAGCGGGGTGTTCTACAATGAGCAGTTCTTC
TRBJ2-2 | once | 13 | TRBV18 | - | CASSPSATGELFF | TGTGCCAGCTCACCAAGCGCCACCGGGGAGCTGTTTTTT
TRBJ2-2 | - | 15 | TRBV11-1 | TRBD2 | CASSLLAGGPRELFF | TGTGCCAGCAGCTTACTAGCGGGGGGTCCCCGTGAGCTGTTTTTT
TRBJ2-3 | - | 14 | TRBV7-3 | - | CASSPFVSTDTQYF | TGTGCCAGCAGCCCCTTCGTCAGCACAGATACGCAGTATTTT
TRBJ1-5 | - | 15 | TRBV6-4 | TRBD1 | CASIDDRVINQPQHF | TGTGCCAGTATTGATGACAGGGTTATCAATCAGCCCCAGCATTTT
TRBJ1-5 | once | 15 | TRBV16 | - | CASSHGTTSNQPQHF | TGTGCCAGCAGCCACGGTACCACGAGCAATCAGCCCCAGCATTTT
TRBJ2-7 | - | 16 | TRBV11-2 | - | CASSLVNREGSYEQYF | TGTGCCAGCAGCTTGGTGAACAGGGAAGGGTCCTACGAGCAGTACTTC